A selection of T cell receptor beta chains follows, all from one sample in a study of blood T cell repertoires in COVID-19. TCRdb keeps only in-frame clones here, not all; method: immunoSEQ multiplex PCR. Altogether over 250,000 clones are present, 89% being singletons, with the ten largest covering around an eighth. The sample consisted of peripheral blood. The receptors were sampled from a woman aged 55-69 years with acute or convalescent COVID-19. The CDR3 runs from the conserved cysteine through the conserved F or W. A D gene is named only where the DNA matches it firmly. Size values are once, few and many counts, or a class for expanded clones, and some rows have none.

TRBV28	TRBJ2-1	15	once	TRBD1	CASSMAGGQGNEQFF	TGTGCCAGCAGTATGGCCGGCGGACAGGGCAATGAGCAGTTCTTC
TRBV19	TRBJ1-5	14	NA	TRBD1	CASSVGQVYQPQHF	TGTGCCAGTAGTGTGGGACAGGTATATCAGCCCCAGCATTTT
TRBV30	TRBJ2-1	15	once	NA	CAWSVAASSYNEQFF	TGTGCCTGGAGTGTAGCAGCGTCTTCCTACAATGAGCAGTTCTTC
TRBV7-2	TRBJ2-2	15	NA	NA	CASSPRTVLTGELFF	TGTGCCAGCAGCCCGCGGACAGTCCTAACCGGGGAGCTGTTTTTT
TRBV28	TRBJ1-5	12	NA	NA	CASRLGQSAQHF	TGTGCCAGCAGGCTTGGACAGTCAGCCCAGCATTTT
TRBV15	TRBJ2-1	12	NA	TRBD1	CATSSTGVEQFF	TGTGCCACCAGCTCGACAGGGGTCGAGCAGTTCTTC
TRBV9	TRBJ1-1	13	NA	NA	CASSVNRDTEAFF	TGTGCCAGCAGCGTTAACAGGGACACTGAAGCTTTCTTT
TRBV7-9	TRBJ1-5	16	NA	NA	CASSLGAGSGNQPQHF	TGTGCCAGCAGCTTAGGTGCAGGCTCGGGCAATCAGCCCCAGCATTTT
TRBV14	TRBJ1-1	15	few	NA	CASSLSHGVNTEAFF	TGTGCCAGCAGCCTTAGTCACGGGGTGAACACTGAAGCTTTCTTT
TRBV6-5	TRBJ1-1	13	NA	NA	CASTSTLNTEAFF	TGTGCCAGCACCTCGACACTGAACACTGAAGCTTTCTTT
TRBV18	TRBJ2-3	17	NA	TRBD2	CASSRRKGGTSTDTQYF	TGTGCCAGCTCTCGTCGAAAGGGAGGGACTAGCACAGATACGCAGTATTTT
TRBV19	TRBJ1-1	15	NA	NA	CASSVDRGLNTEAFF	TGTGCCAGTAGTGTAGACAGAGGCTTGAACACTGAAGCTTTCTTT
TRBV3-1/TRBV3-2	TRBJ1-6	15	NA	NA	CASSQREGFNSPLHF	TGTGCCAGCAGCCAGCGAGAGGGATTCAATTCACCCCTCCACTTT
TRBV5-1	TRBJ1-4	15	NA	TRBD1	CASSWGQGANEKLFF	TGCGCCAGCAGCTGGGGACAGGGCGCTAATGAAAAACTGTTTTTT
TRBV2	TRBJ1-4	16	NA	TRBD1	CASSRDRGSTNEKLFF	TGTGCCAGCAGTCGGGACAGGGGTTCGACTAATGAAAAACTGTTTTTT
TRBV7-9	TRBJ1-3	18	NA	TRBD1	CASSSIFGQGARGNTIYF	TGTGCCAGCAGCTCTATTTTTGGTCAGGGGGCGAGAGGAAACACCATATATTTT
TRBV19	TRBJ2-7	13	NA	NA	CASSTTPFYEQYF	TGTGCCAGTAGTACGACACCGTTCTACGAGCAGTACTTC
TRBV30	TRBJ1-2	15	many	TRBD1	CAWSLQGGGNYGYTF	TGTGCCTGGAGTCTACAGGGGGGAGGGAACTATGGCTACACCTTC
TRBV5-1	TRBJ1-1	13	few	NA	CASGGGGPTEAFF	TGCGCCAGCGGAGGAGGAGGGCCCACTGAAGCTTTCTTT
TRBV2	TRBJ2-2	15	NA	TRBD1	CASSVQGWYTGELFF	TGTGCCAGCAGCGTACAGGGGTGGTACACCGGGGAGCTGTTTTTT
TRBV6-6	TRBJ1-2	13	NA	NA	CAISEGTEYGYTF	TGTGCCATCTCGGAGGGAACAGAGTATGGCTACACCTTC
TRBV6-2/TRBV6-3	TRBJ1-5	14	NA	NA	CASSYTGLHQPQHF	TGTGCCAGCAGTTATACAGGGCTGCATCAGCCCCAGCATTTT
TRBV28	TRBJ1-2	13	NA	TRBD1	CASSSGGGYGYTF	TGTGCCAGCAGTTCAGGGGGAGGATATGGCTACACCTTC
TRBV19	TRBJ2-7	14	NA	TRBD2	CASSIRGGIYEQYF	TGTGCCAGTAGTATACGGGGAGGGATCTACGAGCAGTACTTC
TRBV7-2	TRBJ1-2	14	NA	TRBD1	CASSLAHRGLAYTF	TGTGCCAGCAGCTTAGCGCACAGGGGGCTTGCCTACACCTTC
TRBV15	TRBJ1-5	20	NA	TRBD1	CATSRDPAFPGQPDNQPQHF	TGTGCCACCAGCAGAGACCCTGCCTTCCCGGGACAGCCGGACAATCAGCCCCAGCATTTT
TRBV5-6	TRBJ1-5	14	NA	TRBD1	CASSLQGAGQPQHF	TGTGCCAGCAGCTTACAGGGGGCCGGTCAGCCCCAGCATTTT
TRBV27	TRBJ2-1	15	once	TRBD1	CASSGGQPSYNEQFF	TGTGCCAGCAGTGGGGGACAGCCGTCCTACAATGAGCAGTTCTTC
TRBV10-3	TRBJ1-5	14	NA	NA	CAISPGDSNQPQHF	TGTGCCATCTCCCCAGGGGATAGCAATCAGCCCCAGCATTTT
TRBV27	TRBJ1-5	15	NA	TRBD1	CASSLHGQGGQPQHF	TGTGCCAGCAGTTTACACGGACAGGGAGGGCAGCCCCAGCATTTT
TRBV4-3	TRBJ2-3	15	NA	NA	CASSQGGRSTDTQYF	TGCGCCAGCAGCCAAGGGGGGAGGAGCACAGATACGCAGTATTTT
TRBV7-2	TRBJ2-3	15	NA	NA	CASSLEGSRSDTQYF	TGTGCCAGCAGCTTAGAGGGGTCGAGATCAGATACGCAGTATTTT
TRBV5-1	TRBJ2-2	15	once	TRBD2	CASSLSGRGTGELFF	TGCGCCAGCAGTTTGAGCGGGAGAGGCACCGGGGAGCTGTTTTTT
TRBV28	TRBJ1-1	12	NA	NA	CASSLKGRRAFF	TGTGCCAGCAGTTTAAAGGGGCGTAGAGCTTTCTTT
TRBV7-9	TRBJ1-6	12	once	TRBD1	CASSKGQGPLHF	TGTGCCAGCAGCAAGGGACAGGGGCCCCTCCACTTT
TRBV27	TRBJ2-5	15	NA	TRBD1	CASSPRQGAWETQYF	TGTGCCAGCAGTCCGAGACAGGGGGCCTGGGAGACCCAGTACTTC
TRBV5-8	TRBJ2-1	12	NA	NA	CASSLNRVKQFF	TGTGCCAGCAGCCTTAACAGGGTTAAGCAGTTCTTC
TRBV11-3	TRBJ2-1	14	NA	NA	CASSQRLDYNEQFF	TGTGCCAGCAGCCAGCGACTAGACTACAATGAGCAGTTCTTC
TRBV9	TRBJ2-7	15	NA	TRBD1	CASSLFGTGGYEQYF	TGTGCCAGCAGCCTATTCGGGACAGGGGGCTACGAGCAGTACTTC
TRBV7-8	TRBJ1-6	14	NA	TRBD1	CASSPSDRDSPLHF	TGTGCCAGCAGCCCTTCGGACAGGGACTCACCCCTCCACTTT
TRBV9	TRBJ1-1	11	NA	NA	CASSGDTEAFF	TGTGCCAGCAGCGGCGACACTGAAGCTTTCTTT
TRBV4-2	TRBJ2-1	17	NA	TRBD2	CASSQFRGGGDYNEQFF	TGTGCCAGCAGCCAATTTAGGGGCGGGGGGGACTACAATGAGCAGTTCTTC
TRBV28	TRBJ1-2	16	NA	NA	CASSPLDSPRNYGYTF	TGTGCCAGCAGTCCCCTGGACAGCCCAAGAAACTATGGCTACACCTTC
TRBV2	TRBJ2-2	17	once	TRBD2	CASSRTSGGLLVGELFF	TGTGCCAGCAGTAGGACTAGCGGGGGGCTCCTGGTCGGGGAGCTGTTTTTT
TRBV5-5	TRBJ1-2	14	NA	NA	CASSPQVMIYGYTF	TGTGCCAGCAGCCCACAGGTTATGATCTATGGCTACACCTTC
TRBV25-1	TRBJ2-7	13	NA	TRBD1	CASSEAGGHEQYF	TGTGCCAGCAGTGAAGCAGGGGGCCACGAGCAGTACTTC
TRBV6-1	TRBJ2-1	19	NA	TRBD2	CASSESSASGSYPYNEQFF	TGTGCCAGCAGTGAATCATCAGCTAGCGGGAGTTACCCCTACAATGAGCAGTTCTTC
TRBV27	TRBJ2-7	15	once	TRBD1	CASSTPGQGTYEQYF	TGTGCCAGCAGTACACCGGGACAGGGCACCTACGAGCAGTACTTC
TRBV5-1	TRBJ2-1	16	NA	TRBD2	CASSGISGTGDNEQFF	TGCGCCAGCAGCGGAATTAGCGGGACTGGGGACAATGAGCAGTTCTTC
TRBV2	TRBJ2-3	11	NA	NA	CASSGEDTQYF	TGTGCCAGCAGTGGGGAGGATACGCAGTATTTT